This TCR beta chain appears in the sequencing data of a study of blood T cell repertoires in COVID-19. Study-level information: Some COVID-19 samples were acute and others convalescent; all came from the United States, Italy and Spain.

From germline, CDR1 is SGHRS and CDR2 YFSETQ. This CDR3 spans 16 amino acids. With V trimmed by 3 bases and J by 8 bases, 11 bases remained unmatched. Under the authors' procedure: The assay estimated nucleated cells by amplifying reference gene primers. Here immunoSEQ multiplex PCR was the method, and the copy in TCRdb shows in-frame clones only, minus some. V, J and clone size were drawn from that table, and D and trimming were deduced from the DNA. The table lists around 99,000 clones, about four fifths of them singletons. V is TRBV5-1 and J is TRBJ1-2; 12 bases map to TRBD1. The sequencing input was peripheral blood. This clonotype was obtained from a human donor in a cohort sampled during active COVID-19. This CDR3 reads CASSSSWDRGPRGYTF. CDR3 sequence (DNA): TGCGCCAGCAGCTCTTCGTGGGACAGGGGGCCGAGAGGCTACACCTTC.